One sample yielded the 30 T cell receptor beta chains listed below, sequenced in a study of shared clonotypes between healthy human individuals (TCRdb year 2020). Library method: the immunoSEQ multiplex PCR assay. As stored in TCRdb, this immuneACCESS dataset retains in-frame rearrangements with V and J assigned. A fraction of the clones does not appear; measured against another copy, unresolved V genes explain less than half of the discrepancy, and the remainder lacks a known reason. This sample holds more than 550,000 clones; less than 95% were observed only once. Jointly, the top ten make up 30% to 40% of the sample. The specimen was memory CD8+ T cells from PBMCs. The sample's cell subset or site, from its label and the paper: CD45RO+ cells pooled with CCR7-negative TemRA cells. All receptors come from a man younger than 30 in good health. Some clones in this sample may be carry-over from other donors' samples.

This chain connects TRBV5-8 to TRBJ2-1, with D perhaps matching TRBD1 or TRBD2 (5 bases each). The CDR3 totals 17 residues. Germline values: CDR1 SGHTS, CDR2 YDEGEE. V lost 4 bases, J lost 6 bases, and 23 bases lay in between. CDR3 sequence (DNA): TGTGCCAGCAGCCCAGAACCCGGGACGGTTCTCGCCAATGAGCAGTTCTTC. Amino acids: CASSPEPGTVLANEQFF.

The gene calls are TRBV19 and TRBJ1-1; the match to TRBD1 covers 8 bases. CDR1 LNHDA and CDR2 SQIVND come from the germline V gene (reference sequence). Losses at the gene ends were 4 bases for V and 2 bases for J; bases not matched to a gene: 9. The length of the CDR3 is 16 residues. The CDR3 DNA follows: TGTGCCAGTAGTACCTTGGGACAGGAAGAAAACACTGAAGCTTTCTTT. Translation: CASSTLGQEENTEAFF.

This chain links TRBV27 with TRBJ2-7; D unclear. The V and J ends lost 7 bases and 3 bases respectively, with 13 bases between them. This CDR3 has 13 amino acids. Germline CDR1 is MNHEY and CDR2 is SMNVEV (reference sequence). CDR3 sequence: CASKYAEDYEQYF. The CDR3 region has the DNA TGTGCCAGCAAGTATGCAGAGGACTACGAGCAGTACTTC.

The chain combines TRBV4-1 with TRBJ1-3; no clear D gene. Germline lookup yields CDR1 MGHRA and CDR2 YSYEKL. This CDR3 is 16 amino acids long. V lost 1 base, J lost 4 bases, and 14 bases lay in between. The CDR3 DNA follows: TGCGCCAGCAGCCAAGTCATGGGGTACGGGGGAAACACCATATATTTT. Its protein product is CASSQVMGYGGNTIYF.

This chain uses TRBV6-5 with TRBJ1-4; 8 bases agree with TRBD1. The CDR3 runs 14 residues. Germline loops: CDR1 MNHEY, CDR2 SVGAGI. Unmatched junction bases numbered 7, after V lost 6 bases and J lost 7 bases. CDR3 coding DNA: TGTGCCAGCAGCTCCGGGACAGGTTTTGAAAAACTGTTTTTT. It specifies CASSSGTGFEKLFF.

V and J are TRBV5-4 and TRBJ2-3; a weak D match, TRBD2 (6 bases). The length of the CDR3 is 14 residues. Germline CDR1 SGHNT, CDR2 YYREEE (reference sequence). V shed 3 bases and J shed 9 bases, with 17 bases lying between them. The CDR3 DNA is TGTGCCAGCAGCTCGGAGGGGAGAGGACCGACGCAGTATTTT. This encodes CASSSEGRGPTQYF.

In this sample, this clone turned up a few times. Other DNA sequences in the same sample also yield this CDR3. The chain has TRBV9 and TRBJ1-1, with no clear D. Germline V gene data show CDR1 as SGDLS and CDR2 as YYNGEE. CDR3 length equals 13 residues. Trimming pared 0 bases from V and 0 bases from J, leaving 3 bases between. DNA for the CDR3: TGTGCCAGCAGCGTAGGAATGAACACTGAAGCTTTCTTT. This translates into CASSVGMNTEAFF.

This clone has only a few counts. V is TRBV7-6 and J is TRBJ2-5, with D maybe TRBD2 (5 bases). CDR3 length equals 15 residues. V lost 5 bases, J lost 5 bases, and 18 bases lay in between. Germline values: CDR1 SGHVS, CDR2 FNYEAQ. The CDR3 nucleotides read TGTGCCAGCAGCGCCAACCGGACGCCGGGGGAGACCCAGTACTTC. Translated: CASSANRTPGETQYF.

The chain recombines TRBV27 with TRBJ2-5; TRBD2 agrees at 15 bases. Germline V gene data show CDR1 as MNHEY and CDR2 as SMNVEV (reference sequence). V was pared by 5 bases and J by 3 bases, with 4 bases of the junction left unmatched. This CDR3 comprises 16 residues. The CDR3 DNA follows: TGTGCCAGCAGTCGGGGGACTAGCGGGAGGAAAGAGACCCAGTACTTC. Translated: CASSRGTSGRKETQYF.

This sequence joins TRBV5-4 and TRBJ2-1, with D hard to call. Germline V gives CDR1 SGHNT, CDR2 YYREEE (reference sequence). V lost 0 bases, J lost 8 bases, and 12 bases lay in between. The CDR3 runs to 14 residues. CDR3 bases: TGTGCCAGCAGCTTGGCCCTAAAGGATTATGAGCAGTTCTTC. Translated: CASSLALKDYEQFF.

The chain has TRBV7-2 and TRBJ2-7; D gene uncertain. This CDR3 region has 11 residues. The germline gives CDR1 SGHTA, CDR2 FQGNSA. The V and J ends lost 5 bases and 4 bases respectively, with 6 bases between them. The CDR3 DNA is TGTGCCAGCAGCGCAGATTACGAGCAGTACTTC. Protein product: CASSADYEQYF.

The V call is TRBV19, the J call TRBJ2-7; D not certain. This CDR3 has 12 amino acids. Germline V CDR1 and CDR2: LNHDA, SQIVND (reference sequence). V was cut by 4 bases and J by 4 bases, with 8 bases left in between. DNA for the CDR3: TGTGCCAGTAGTAGAGACGGATACGAGCAGTACTTC. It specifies CASSRDGYEQYF.

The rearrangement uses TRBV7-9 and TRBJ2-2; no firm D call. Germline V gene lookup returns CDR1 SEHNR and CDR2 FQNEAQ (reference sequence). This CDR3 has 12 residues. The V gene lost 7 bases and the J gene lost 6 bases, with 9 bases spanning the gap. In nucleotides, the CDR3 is TGTGCCAGCACGACTGGTCCCGGGGAGCTGTTTTTT. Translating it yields CASTTGPGELFF.

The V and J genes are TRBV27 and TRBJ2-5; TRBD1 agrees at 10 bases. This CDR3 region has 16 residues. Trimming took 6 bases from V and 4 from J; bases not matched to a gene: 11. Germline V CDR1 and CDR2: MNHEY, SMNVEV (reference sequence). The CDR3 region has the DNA TGTGCCAGCAGCGAGACAGGGGGCGCTGTAGTAGAGACCCAGTACTTC. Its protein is CASSETGGAVVETQYF.

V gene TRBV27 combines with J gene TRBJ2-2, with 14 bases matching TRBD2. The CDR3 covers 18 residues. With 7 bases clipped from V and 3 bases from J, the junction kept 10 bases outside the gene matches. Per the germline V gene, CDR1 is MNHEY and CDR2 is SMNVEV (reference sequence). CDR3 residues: CASTRGTSGRRDTGELFF. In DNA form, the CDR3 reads TGTGCCAGCACCCGGGGGACTAGCGGGAGAAGGGACACCGGGGAGCTGTTTTTT.

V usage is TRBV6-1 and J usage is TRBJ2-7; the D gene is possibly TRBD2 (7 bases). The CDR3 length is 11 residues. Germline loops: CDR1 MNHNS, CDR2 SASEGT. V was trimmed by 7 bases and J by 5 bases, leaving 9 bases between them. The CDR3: CASIGGDEQYF. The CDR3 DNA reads TGTGCCAGCATAGGGGGGGACGAGCAGTACTTC.

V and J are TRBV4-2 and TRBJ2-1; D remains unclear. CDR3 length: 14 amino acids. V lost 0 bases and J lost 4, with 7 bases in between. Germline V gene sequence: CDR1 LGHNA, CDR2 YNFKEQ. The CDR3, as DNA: TGTGCCAGCAGCCAAGACACACTTTACAATGAGCAGTTCTTC. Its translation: CASSQDTLYNEQFF.

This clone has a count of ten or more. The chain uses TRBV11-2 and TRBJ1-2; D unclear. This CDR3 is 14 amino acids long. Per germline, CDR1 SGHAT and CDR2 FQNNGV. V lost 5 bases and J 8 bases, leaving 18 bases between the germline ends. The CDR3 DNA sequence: TGTGCCAGCAGCCTCTTGGACGGACTACACGGCTACACCTTC. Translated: CASSLLDGLHGYTF.

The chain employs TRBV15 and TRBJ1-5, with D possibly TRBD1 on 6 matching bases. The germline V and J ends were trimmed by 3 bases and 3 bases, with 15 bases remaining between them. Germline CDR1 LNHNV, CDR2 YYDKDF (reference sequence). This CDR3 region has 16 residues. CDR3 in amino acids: CATSSLLGGLNQPQHF. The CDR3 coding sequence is TGTGCCACCAGCAGCCTTCTGGGGGGCCTCAATCAGCCCCAGCATTTT.

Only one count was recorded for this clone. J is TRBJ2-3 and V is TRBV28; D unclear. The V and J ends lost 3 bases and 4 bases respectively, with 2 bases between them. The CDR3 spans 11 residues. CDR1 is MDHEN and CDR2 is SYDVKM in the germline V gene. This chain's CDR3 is CASSLADTQYF. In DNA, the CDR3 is TGTGCCAGCAGTTTGGCAGATACGCAGTATTTT.

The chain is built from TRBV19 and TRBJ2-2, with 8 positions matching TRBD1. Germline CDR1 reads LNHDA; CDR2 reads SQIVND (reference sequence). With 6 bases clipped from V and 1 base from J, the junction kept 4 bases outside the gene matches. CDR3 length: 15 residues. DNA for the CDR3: TGTGCCAGTAGACACGGGACAGGGAACACCGGGGAGCTGTTTTTT. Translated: CASRHGTGNTGELFF.

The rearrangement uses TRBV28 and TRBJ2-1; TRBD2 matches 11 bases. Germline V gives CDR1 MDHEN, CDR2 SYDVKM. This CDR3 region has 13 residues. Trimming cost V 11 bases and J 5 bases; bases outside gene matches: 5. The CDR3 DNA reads TGTGCCGGCCGGGGACTAGCGGACAATGAGCAGTTCTTC. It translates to CAGRGLADNEQFF.

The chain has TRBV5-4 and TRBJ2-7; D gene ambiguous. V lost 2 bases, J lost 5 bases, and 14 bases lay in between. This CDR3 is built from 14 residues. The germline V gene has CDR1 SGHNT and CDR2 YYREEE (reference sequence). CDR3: CASSFLPGGDEQYF. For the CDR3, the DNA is TGTGCCAGCAGCTTTCTCCCGGGCGGAGACGAGCAGTACTTC.

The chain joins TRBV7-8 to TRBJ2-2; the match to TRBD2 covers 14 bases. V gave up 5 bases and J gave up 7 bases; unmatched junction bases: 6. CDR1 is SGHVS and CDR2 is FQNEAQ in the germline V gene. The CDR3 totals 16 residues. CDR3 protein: CASSPGLAGDIGELFF. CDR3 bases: TGTGCCAGCAGCCCGGGACTAGCGGGAGATATCGGGGAGCTGTTTTTT.

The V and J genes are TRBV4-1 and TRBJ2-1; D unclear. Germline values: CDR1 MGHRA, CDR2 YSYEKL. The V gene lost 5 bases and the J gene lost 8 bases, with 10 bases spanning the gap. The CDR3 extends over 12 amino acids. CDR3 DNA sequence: TGCGCCAGCAGCTCCCTCCGCGATGAGCAGTTCTTC. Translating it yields CASSSLRDEQFF.

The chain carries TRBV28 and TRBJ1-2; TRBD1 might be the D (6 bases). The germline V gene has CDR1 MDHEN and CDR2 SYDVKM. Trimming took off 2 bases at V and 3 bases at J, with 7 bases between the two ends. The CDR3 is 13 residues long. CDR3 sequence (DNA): TGTGCCAGCAGTTTAGGACAGTACTATGGCTACACCTTC. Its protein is CASSLGQYYGYTF.

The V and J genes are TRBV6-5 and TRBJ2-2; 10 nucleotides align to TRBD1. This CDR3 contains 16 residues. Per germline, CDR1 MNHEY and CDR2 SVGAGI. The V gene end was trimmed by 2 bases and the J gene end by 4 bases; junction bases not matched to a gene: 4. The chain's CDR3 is CASSYLRDRGTGELFF. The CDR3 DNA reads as TGTGCCAGCAGTTACCTTCGGGACAGGGGCACCGGGGAGCTGTTTTTT.

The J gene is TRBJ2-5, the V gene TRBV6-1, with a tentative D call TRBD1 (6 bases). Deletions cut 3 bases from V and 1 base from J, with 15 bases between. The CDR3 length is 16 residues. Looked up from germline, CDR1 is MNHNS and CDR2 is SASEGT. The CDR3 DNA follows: TGTGCCAGCAGTGAGACGGGACATTTTCTCCAAGAGACCCAGTACTTC. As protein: CASSETGHFLQETQYF.

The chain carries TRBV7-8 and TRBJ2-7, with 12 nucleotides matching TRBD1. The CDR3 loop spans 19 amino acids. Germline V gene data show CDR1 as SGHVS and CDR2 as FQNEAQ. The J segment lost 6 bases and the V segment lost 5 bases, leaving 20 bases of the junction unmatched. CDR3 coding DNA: TGTGCCAGCAGCCTCTTCCGGGGACAGGGGGCCGCCCTCGGGGTCGAGCAGTACTTC. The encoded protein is CASSLFRGQGAALGVEQYF.

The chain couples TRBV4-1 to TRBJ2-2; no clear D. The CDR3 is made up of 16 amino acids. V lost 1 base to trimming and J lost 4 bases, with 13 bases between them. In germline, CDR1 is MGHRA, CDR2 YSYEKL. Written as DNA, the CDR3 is TGCGCCAGCAGCCAAGTTCCTGTCGGCGGCACCGGGGAGCTGTTTTTT. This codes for CASSQVPVGGTGELFF.